These T cell receptor beta chains were read from a single sample in a study of blood T cell repertoires in COVID-19. Sequencing was performed with immunoSEQ multiplex PCR; in TCRdb, only in-frame clones are kept and a portion is missing. This table has approximately 150,000 clones, about four fifths appearing once. The sequenced sample consisted of peripheral blood. These receptors were collected from a woman aged 55-69 years with COVID-19, enrolled during active disease. CDR3s include the opening cysteine and the closing phenylalanine or tryptophan.

V	J	CDR3
TRBV7-2	TRBJ1-2	CASSTATGTSGYTF
TRBV10-2	TRBJ1-2	CASSDLRVDRLLHGYTF
TRBV7-9	TRBJ1-1	CASSLDSGAFF
TRBV2	TRBJ2-7	CASSRVGPTYEQYF
TRBV5-1	TRBJ2-5	CASSIRGPREGETQYF
TRBV11-1	TRBJ2-2	CASSLNRANTGELFF
TRBV29-1	TRBJ2-2	CSVRTPGQGTGELFF
TRBV6-2/TRBV6-3	TRBJ1-4	CASSFAAELTNEKLFF
TRBV28	TRBJ1-2	CASSSNQGGYTF
TRBV25-1	TRBJ2-1	CASSEYGGRGSYNEQFF
TRBV12-3/TRBV12-4	TRBJ2-7	CASSPGREAQYF
TRBV11-2	TRBJ2-3	CASSLGDGGENADTQYF
TRBV6-1	TRBJ1-4	CASSETGLGGGEKLFF
TRBV5-4	TRBJ2-3	CASSLPPTGGADTQYF
TRBV5-1	TRBJ2-3	CASRPDRGTDTQYF
TRBV3-1/TRBV3-2	TRBJ2-5	CASSQGGVIETQYF
TRBV23-1	TRBJ1-5	CASSQFHRDSNQPQHF
TRBV19	TRBJ2-1	CASSGGGGSYNEQFF
TRBV18	TRBJ1-2	CASSPSGDGYTF
TRBV5-5	TRBJ1-4	CASSLAPDRGAALGEKLFF
TRBV9	TRBJ1-6	CASSPRGRESLHF
TRBV5-6	TRBJ2-3	CASSLRERYTDTQYF
TRBV5-1	TRBJ1-1	CASSAIQGNTEAFF
TRBV7-3	TRBJ2-1	CASSLNPPGAPTGNEQFF
TRBV5-4	TRBJ1-1	CASSLEKQGSTEAFF
TRBV2	TRBJ1-5	CASSETGQGGQPQHF
TRBV5-1	TRBJ2-2	CASNPGGGNTGELFF
TRBV9	TRBJ2-2	CASSAYYGGLNTGELFF
TRBV15	TRBJ2-1	CATSRELRDIYNEQFF
TRBV9	TRBJ2-1	CASSPVTSGRRNEQFF
TRBV7-2	TRBJ2-2	CASSPRHHTGELFF
TRBV7-2	TRBJ1-2	CASSLVHGVYGYTF
TRBV9	TRBJ2-2	CASSLWGQGTGELFF
TRBV19	TRBJ2-3	CASTQRTGGVGTDTQYF
TRBV5-5	TRBJ1-6	CASSLGQANSPLHF
TRBV19	TRBJ1-1	CASSTGAEAFF
TRBV5-1	TRBJ2-3	CASSLEGRFGGAYTDTQYF